This TCR beta chain derives from a study of cytomegalovirus exposure and HLA in healthy donors. PCR was performed using 60 Vbeta and 13 Jbeta primers. Clones were read by immunoSEQ multiplex PCR, and TCRdb kept only the in-frame ones, dropping some. The sample contains about 130,000 clones, around three quarters of which appear only once. This CDR3 spans 20 amino acids. This sequence was found in a woman aged 45 to 65 in good health and CMV-seronegative. The sample comprised PBMCs. V is TRBV21-1 and J is TRBJ2-3; the table's D call, TRBD1, was not checked against the DNA. TRBV21-1 is noted as a pseudogene. CDR3 in DNA: TGTGCCAGCAGCAAAGATCTTTCTGAGACAGGGGCTGAGTCGACAGATACGCAGTATTTT. Translating gives CASSKDLSETGAESTDTQYF.